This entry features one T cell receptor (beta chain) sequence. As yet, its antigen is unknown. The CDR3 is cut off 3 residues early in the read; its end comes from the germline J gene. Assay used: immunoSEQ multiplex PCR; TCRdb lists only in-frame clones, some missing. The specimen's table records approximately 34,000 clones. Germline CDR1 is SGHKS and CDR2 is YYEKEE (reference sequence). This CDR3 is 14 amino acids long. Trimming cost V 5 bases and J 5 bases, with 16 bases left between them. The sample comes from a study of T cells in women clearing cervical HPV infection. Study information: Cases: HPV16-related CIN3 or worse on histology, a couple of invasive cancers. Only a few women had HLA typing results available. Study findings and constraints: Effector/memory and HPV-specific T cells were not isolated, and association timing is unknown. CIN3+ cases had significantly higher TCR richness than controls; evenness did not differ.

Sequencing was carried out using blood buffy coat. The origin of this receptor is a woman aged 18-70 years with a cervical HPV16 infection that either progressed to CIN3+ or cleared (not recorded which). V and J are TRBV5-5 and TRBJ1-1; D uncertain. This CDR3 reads CASSTRTGNTEAFF. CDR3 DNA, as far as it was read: TGTGCCAGCAGTACACGGACGGGGAATACTGAA.